These T cell receptor beta chains were read from a single sample in a study of Tregs in tolerant kidney transplant recipients. Profiled with immunoSEQ multiplex PCR; TCRdb holds only in-frame clones, not every one. This table holds tens of thousands of clones, over 85% found once. The specimen was CD4+ T cells from blood (PBMCs), collected 12 months after the transplant. These receptors were taken from a human patient who received a combined kidney and bone marrow transplant. Some T cells may trace back to the graft donor. Both conserved end residues are part of each CDR3. The D gene is left open where the match is weak. Not every row has a clone size; where given, it reads once, few, many or a size class.

d_call: TRBD2
clone_size: -
j_call: TRBJ2-7
v_call: TRBV29-1
cdr3_aa: CSVGEGNEQYF
cdr3_nt: TGCAGCGTCGGGGAGGGTAACGAGCAGTACTTC

d_call: -
clone_size: -
j_call: TRBJ1-2
v_call: TRBV4-3
cdr3_aa: CASSQVRNIRDGYTF
cdr3_nt: TGCGCCAGCAGCCAAGTAAGGAATATCAGGGATGGCTACACCTTC

d_call: TRBD2
clone_size: -
j_call: TRBJ2-5
v_call: TRBV4-1
cdr3_aa: CASSKLAGGKETQYF
cdr3_nt: TGCGCCAGCAGCAAACTAGCGGGGGGCAAAGAGACCCAGTACTTC

d_call: TRBD2
clone_size: -
j_call: TRBJ2-3
v_call: TRBV2
cdr3_aa: CASSTGLAPTDTQYF
cdr3_nt: TGTGCCAGCAGTACAGGACTAGCCCCTACAGATACGCAGTATTTT

d_call: TRBD1
clone_size: -
j_call: TRBJ1-1
v_call: TRBV29-1
cdr3_aa: CSGKRQGDTEAFF
cdr3_nt: TGCAGCGGAAAACGACAGGGGGACACTGAAGCTTTCTTT

d_call: TRBD1
clone_size: once
j_call: TRBJ1-2
v_call: TRBV5-6
cdr3_aa: CASRSTGTGGDGYTF
cdr3_nt: TGTGCCAGCAGGAGCACCGGGACAGGGGGTGATGGCTACACCTTC

d_call: TRBD2
clone_size: few
j_call: TRBJ2-2
v_call: TRBV5-1
cdr3_aa: CASRDGLAGFTADTGELFF
cdr3_nt: TGCGCCAGCAGAGACGGACTAGCGGGATTTACCGCCGACACCGGGGAGCTGTTTTTT

d_call: -
clone_size: -
j_call: TRBJ1-2
v_call: TRBV18
cdr3_aa: CASSPSFEARYGYTF
cdr3_nt: TGTGCCAGCTCACCATCGTTCGAGGCGCGCTATGGCTACACCTTC

d_call: -
clone_size: -
j_call: TRBJ2-7
v_call: TRBV28
cdr3_aa: CAGSASVGYEQYF
cdr3_nt: TGTGCCGGCAGTGCAAGCGTTGGCTACGAGCAGTACTTC

d_call: TRBD2
clone_size: -
j_call: TRBJ2-1
v_call: TRBV30
cdr3_aa: CAWSPLAGFPYNEQFF
cdr3_nt: TGTGCCTGGAGCCCCCTAGCGGGATTCCCCTACAATGAGCAGTTCTTC

d_call: TRBD1
clone_size: -
j_call: TRBJ1-2
v_call: TRBV9
cdr3_aa: CASSVGTGQLYGYTF
cdr3_nt: TGTGCCAGCAGCGTAGGGACAGGGCAACTCTATGGCTACACCTTC

d_call: TRBD1
clone_size: -
j_call: TRBJ1-4
v_call: TRBV7-2
cdr3_aa: CASSLVGTGDATNEKLFF
cdr3_nt: TGTGCCAGCAGCTTAGTCGGGACAGGAGACGCAACTAATGAAAAACTGTTTTTT

d_call: -
clone_size: once
j_call: TRBJ1-2
v_call: TRBV9
cdr3_aa: CASSPTVGGGYGYTF
cdr3_nt: TGTGCCAGCAGCCCTACAGTGGGGGGTGGCTATGGCTACACCTTC

d_call: TRBD2
clone_size: -
j_call: TRBJ2-1
v_call: TRBV4-1
cdr3_aa: CASSQGLASGRVYNEQFF
cdr3_nt: TGCGCCAGCAGCCAAGGGCTCGCTAGCGGGAGGGTCTACAATGAGCAGTTCTTC

d_call: -
clone_size: -
j_call: TRBJ2-3
v_call: TRBV5-4
cdr3_aa: CASSLVAGRTDTQYF
cdr3_nt: TGTGCCAGCAGCTTGGTCGCAGGGCGTACAGATACGCAGTATTTT

d_call: -
clone_size: -
j_call: TRBJ2-1
v_call: TRBV21-1
cdr3_aa: CASRGQGCSYNEQFF
cdr3_nt: TGTGCCAGCAGAGGACAGGGATGTTCCTACAATGAGCAGTTCTTC

d_call: -
clone_size: -
j_call: TRBJ2-1
v_call: TRBV30
cdr3_aa: CAWSRGSSYNEQFF
cdr3_nt: TGTGCCTGGAGTCGAGGGAGCTCCTACAATGAGCAGTTCTTC

d_call: -
clone_size: -
j_call: TRBJ2-5
v_call: TRBV5-6
cdr3_aa: CASSLGRTVEETQYF
cdr3_nt: TGTGCCAGCAGCTTGGGACGGACAGTAGAAGAGACCCAGTACTTC